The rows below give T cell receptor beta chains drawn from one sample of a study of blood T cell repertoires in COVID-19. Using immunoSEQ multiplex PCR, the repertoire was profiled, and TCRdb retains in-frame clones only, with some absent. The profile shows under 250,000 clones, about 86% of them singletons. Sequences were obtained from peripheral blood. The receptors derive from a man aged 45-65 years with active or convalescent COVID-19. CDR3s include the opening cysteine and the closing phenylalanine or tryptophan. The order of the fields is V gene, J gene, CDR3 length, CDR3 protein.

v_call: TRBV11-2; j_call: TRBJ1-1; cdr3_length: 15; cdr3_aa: CASSLSGHINTEAFF
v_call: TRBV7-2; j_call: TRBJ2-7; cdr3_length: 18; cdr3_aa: CASSLLGTGTSGTYEQYF
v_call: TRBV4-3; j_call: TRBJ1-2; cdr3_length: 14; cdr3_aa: CASSQDQGVYGYTF
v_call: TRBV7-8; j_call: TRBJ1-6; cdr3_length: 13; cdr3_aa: CASAGFDNSPLHF
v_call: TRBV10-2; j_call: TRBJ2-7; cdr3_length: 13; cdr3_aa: CASRGQPSYEQYF
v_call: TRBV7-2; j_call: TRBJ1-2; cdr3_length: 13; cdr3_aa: CASSFGGAFGYTF
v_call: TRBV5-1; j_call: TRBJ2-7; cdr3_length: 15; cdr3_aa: CASSLVQGLGYEQYF
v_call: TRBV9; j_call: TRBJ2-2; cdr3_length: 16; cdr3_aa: CASSLRVAVYTGELFF
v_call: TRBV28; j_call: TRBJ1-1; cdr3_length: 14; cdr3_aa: CASSLLAGSSEAFF
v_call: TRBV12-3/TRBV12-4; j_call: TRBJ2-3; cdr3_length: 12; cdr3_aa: CASSVGTDTQYF
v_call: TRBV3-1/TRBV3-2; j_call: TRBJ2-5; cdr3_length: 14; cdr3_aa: CASSQGEAQETQYF
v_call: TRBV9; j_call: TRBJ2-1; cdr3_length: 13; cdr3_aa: CASSVATYNEQFF
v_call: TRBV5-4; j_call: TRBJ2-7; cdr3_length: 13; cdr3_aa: CASSPTVRDEQYF
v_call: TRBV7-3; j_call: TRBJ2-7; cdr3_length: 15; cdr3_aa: CASSLTGTGGAEQYF
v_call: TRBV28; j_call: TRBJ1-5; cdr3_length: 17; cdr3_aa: CASSIPEGRFSNQPQHF
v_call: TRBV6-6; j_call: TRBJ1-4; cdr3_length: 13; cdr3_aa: CATSDRANEKLFF
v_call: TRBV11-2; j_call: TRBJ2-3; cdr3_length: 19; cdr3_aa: CASSARYGLAGARTDTQYF
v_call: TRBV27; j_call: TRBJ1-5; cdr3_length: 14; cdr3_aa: CASSLLAGNQPQHF
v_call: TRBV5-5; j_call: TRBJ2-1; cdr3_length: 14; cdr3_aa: CASSWYAGEGEQFF
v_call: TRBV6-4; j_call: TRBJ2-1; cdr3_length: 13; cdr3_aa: CASSKDRVDEQFF
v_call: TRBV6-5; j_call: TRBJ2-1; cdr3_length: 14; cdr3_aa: CASSLAGGPNEQFF
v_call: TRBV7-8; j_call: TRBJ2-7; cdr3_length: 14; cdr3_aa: CASSFGDRGYEQYF
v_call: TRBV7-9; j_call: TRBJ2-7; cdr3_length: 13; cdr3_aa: CASSLGNRDEQYF
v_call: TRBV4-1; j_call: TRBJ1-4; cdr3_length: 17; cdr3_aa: CASSQDVSGAGNEKLFF
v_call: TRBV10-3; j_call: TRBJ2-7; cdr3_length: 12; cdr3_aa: CAISERGYEQYF
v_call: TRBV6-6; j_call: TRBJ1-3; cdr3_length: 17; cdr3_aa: CASSPTPGHLSGNTIYF
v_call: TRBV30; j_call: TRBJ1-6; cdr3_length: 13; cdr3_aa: CAWKGPLNSPLHF
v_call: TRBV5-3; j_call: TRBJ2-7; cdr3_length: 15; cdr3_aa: CARSGGPPIKNEQYF
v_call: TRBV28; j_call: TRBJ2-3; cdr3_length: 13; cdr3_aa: CASTPSVTDTQYF
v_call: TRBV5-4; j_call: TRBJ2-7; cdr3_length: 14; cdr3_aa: CASSLTGTTYEQYF
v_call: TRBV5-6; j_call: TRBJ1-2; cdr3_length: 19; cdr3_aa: CASSLVTWTGSSSYYGYTF
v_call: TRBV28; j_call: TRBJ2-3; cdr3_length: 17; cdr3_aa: CASRQLGLAGEGDTQYF
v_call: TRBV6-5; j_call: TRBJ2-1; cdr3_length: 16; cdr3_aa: CASSSNPGGLRNEQFF